The clone carrying this TCR beta chain was seen more than once but under ten times. What it binds is not known. Each donor was nominally healthy when sampled (though unrecorded immune exposures were likely). Both 60 Vbeta primers and 13 Jbeta primers went into the PCR. Profiled with immunoSEQ multiplex PCR; TCRdb holds only in-frame clones, not every one. The profile shows over 150,000 clones, 82% of them singletons. V was clipped by 2 bases and J by 3 bases, with 11 bases between them. The CDR3 is made up of 15 amino acids. Germline V gene sequence: CDR1 MDHEN, CDR2 SYDVKM. The entry originates in a study of cytomegalovirus exposure and HLA in healthy donors. Findings of the study overall: The classifier reportedly diagnosed cytomegalovirus status with high sensitivity and specificity.

The chain couples TRBV28 to TRBJ1-5; D may be TRBD1 (6 bases). This TCR was sampled from a woman aged 45-59 years in good health and CMV-seropositive. Sequenced input: PBMCs. The CDR3 DNA reads TGTGCCAGCAGTTTAGCGGACAGCCACAATCAGCCCCAGCATTTT. It encodes CASSLADSHNQPQHF.